This T cell receptor (beta chain) was identified in a study of siplizumab effects on memory and regulatory T cells. Study findings and constraints: Proliferating CD4+ or CD8+ clones, roughly 75-95% of them, lacked an assignable naive or memory phenotype. Naive T cells appeared more diverse than memory cells and seemed to be major alloresponse contributors. Proliferating siplizumab-culture Treg suppressive function went unconfirmed.

This CDR3 is built from 15 residues. The V and J ends lost 5 bases and 7 bases respectively, with 17 bases between them. Germline assignment: CDR1 SEHNR and CDR2 FQNEAQ (reference sequence). TCRdb's copy holds only in-frame clones and misses some; the assay was immunoSEQ multiplex PCR. This table has about 98,000 clones, approximately 90% appearing once. This clone was picked up a small number of times. What it recognizes is unknown. Sample: CD4+ T cells sorted from blood. This rearrangement joins TRBV7-9 to TRBJ1-4; perhaps TRBD1 as D (5 bases). The source is a human donor in good health. CDR3: CASSLGGGVGEKLFF. The CDR3 coding sequence is TGTGCCAGCAGCCTTGGGGGAGGCGTAGGTGAAAAACTGTTTTTT.